A single count supports the clone carrying this TCR beta chain. Its antigen remains unidentified. V shed 5 bases and J shed 3 bases, with 11 bases lying between them. This CDR3 region has 15 residues. The germline gives CDR1 MDHEN, CDR2 SYDVKM. These data are taken from a study of T cell responses to AZD1222 COVID-19 vaccine. Whole-study results and caveats: CD4 TCRs linked to vaccination spanned spike, dominating at 160-218 and 743-854. Females outnumbered males among donors, who were mostly white British; clonal diversity was possibly underestimated. Sampling captured repertoires only after the peak T cell response.

The protocol was immunoSEQ multiplex PCR, while the TCRdb copy is restricted to in-frame clones and leaves out a portion. The table has 95,000 or so clones, approximately 91% seen once. Whether given at about 4 or about 12 weeks, second doses were pooled. The source is an adult who received the AZD1222 COVID-19 vaccine. This sample comprised peripheral blood, obtained 28 days after the second AZD1222 dose. The chain links TRBV28 to TRBJ1-6, with a weak D call TRBD1 (6 bases). The CDR3 loop is CASSTPDSYNSPLHF. In nucleotides, the CDR3 is TGTGCCAGCAGTACCCCGGACAGCTATAATTCACCCCTCCACTTT.